Presented here are 9 T cell receptor beta chains from one specimen sequenced in a study of CD8 T cells in ankylosing spondylitis. Study conclusions and caveats: Several highly homologous variants formed a TCR beta motif that appeared characteristic of ankylosing spondylitis blood.

One entry per CDR3 protein, called by TCRdb with MiXCR from the 5' RACE reads. The sample consists of around 770,000 distinct CDR3 sequences, 10% to 15% of them appearing once. Their antigens are not known. Sequencing was carried out using blood, either unsorted or a sorted T cell fraction (not recorded which). These receptors all stem from a male donor with ankylosing spondylitis.

The CDR3 reads CASWGTRTEAFF. In DNA form, the CDR3 reads TGTGCCAGCTGGGGGACGAGGACTGAAGCTTTCTTT. The V and J genes are TRBV7-9 and TRBJ1-1, with a weak D call TRBD1 (5 bases). The germline V gene has CDR1 SEHNR and CDR2 FQNEAQ (reference sequence). Trimming took 8 bases from V and 5 from J, leaving 12 bases between them. The CDR3 runs to 12 residues.

This clonotype showed up just a few times. The J gene is TRBJ1-2, the V gene TRBV29-1, with D uncertain. The CDR3 has 11 residues. Trimming shortened V by 4 bases and J by 5 bases, and 8 bases separated the two germline ends. Germline CDR1 and CDR2: SQVTM and ANQGSEA. CDR3 DNA: TGCAGCGTTGCGGAAGGGTATGGCTACACCTTC. Translating gives CSVAEGYGYTF.

This clonotype was found a few times. The genes are TRBV10-3 and TRBJ2-1; TRBD2 might be the D (5 bases). This CDR3 has 11 residues. V lost 3 bases to trimming and J lost 10 bases, with 7 bases between them. From germline, CDR1 is ENHRY and CDR2 SYGVKD. CDR3 residues: CAISDGEEQFF. The CDR3 region has the DNA TGTGCCATCAGTGACGGGGAGGAGCAGTTCTTC.

This clonotype was seen ten or more times. This chain uses TRBV12-3 or TRBV12-4 with TRBJ2-4; D is unclear. V was cut by 2 bases and J by 1 base, with 12 bases left in between. There are 16 residues in the CDR3. Written as DNA, the CDR3 is TGTGCCAGCAGTTTATTGGGTGATAGGGCCAAAAACATTCAGTACTTC. Its protein is CASSLLGDRAKNIQYF.

This clonotype was detected a few times. The J gene is TRBJ1-4, the V gene TRBV20-1; D is perhaps TRBD1 (6 bases). V lost 2 bases, J lost 4 bases, and 14 bases lay in between. The CDR3 runs 15 residues. Germline assignment: CDR1 DFQATT and CDR2 SNEGSKA (reference sequence). The CDR3 loop reads CSARFGGLVNEKLFF. In DNA form, the CDR3 reads TGCAGTGCTAGATTTGGGGGCTTGGTTAATGAAAAACTGTTTTTT.

J is TRBJ1-1 and V is TRBV6-1, with D perhaps TRBD1 (5 bases). The CDR3 length is 15 residues. Trimming left V 5 bases short and J 4 bases short, with 17 bases between. Germline-derived CDR1 and CDR2 are MNHNS and SASEGT. In DNA form, the CDR3 reads TGTGCCAGCAGTCCCGGGGACGAAATGGGCACTGAAGCTTTCTTT. Its protein is CASSPGDEMGTEAFF.

A few counts support this clonotype. The chain couples TRBV12-3 or TRBV12-4 to TRBJ1-5, with a tentative D call TRBD1 (5 bases). The CDR3 has 13 residues. V lost 5 bases and J lost 4, with 9 bases in between. In DNA form, the CDR3 reads TGTGCCAGCAGTGGAAAGGGGAATCAGCCCCAGCATTTT. Protein sequence: CASSGKGNQPQHF.

This chain uses TRBV20-1 with TRBJ2-7; a possible D gene is TRBD2 (5 bases). The CDR3 extends over 15 amino acids. CDR1 and CDR2 (germline): DFQATT, SNEGSKA (reference sequence). Trimming removed 0 bases from V and 2 bases from J, with 14 bases in between. This chain's CDR3 is CSAREETRGTYEQYF. In nucleotides, the CDR3 is TGCAGTGCTAGAGAGGAGACAAGAGGGACCTACGAGCAGTACTTC.

V is TRBV28 and J is TRBJ1-6; D unclear. CDR1 is MDHEN, CDR2 SYDVKM, per germline. V lost 4 bases and J 0 bases, leaving 13 bases between the germline ends. The CDR3 extends over 17 amino acids. CDR3 nucleotide sequence: TGTGCCAGCAGTTCCCCGGGATCAAGCTCCTATAATTCACCCCTCCACTTT. This translates into CASSSPGSSSYNSPLHF. The complete variable domain, with remaining parts taken from reference TRBV28 and TRBJ1-6, reads DVKVTQSSRYLVKRTGEKVFLECVQDMDHENMFWYRQDPGLGLRLIYFSYDVKMKEKGDIPEGYSVSREKKERFSLILESASTNQTSMYLCASSSPGSSSYNSPLHFGNGTRLTVT.